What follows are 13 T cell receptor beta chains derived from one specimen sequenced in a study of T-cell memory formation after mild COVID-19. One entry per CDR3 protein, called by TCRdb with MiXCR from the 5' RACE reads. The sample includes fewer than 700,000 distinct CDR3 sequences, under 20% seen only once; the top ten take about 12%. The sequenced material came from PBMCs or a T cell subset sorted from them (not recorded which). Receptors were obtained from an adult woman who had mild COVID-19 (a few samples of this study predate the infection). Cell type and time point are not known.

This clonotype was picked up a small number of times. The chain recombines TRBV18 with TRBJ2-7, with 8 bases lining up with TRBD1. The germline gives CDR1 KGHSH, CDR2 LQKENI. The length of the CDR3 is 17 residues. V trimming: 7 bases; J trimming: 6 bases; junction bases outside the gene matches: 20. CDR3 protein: CASFTVRGTGQRSEQYF. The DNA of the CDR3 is TGTGCCAGCTTCACCGTACGAGGGACAGGTCAGCGGAGCGAGCAGTACTTC.

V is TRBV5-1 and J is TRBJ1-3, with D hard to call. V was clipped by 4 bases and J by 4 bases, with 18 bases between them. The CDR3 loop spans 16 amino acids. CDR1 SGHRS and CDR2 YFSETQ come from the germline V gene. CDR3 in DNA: TGCGCCAGCAGCCCGCTGCCCCAAGGTGAAGGAAACACCATATATTTT. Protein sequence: CASSPLPQGEGNTIYF.

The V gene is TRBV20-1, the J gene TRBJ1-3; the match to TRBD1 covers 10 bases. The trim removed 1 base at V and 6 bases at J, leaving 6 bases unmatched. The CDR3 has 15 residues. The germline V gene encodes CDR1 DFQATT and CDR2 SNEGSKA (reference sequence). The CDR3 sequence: CSARAGQGLLNTIYF. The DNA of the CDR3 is TGCAGTGCTAGAGCGGGACAGGGGCTGTTAAACACCATATATTTT.

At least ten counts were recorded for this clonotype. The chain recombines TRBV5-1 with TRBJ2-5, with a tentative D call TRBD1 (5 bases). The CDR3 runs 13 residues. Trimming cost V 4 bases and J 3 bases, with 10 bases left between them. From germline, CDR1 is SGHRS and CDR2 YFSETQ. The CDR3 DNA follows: TGCGCCAGCAGCCATTTGACAGAAGAGACCCAGTACTTC. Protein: CASSHLTEETQYF.

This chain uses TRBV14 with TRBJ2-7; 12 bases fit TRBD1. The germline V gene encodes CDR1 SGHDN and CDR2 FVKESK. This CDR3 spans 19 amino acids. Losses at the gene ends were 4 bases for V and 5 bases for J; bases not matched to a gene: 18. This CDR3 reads CASSPGRRAPRDRGHEQYF. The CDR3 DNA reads TGTGCCAGCAGCCCAGGTAGGAGAGCCCCGCGGGACAGGGGGCACGAGCAGTACTTC.

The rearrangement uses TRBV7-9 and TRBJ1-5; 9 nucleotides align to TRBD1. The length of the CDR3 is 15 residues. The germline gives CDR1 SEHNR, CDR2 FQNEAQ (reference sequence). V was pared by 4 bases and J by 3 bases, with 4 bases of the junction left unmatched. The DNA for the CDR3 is TGTGCCAGCAGCTCCGGGACAGGGCACAATCAGCCCCAGCATTTT. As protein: CASSSGTGHNQPQHF.

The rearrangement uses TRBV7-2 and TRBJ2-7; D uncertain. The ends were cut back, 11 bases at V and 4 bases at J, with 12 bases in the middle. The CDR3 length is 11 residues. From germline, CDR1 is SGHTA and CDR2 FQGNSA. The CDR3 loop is CASTAGYEQYF. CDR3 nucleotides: TGTGCCTCCACCGCCGGTTACGAGCAGTACTTC.

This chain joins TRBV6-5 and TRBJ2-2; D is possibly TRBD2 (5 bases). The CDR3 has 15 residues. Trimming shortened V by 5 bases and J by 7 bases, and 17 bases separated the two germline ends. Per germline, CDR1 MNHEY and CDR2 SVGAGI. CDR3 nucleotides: TGTGCCAGCAGTGCCGGGGAAGGCTGGGTCGGGGAGCTGTTTTTT. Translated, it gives CASSAGEGWVGELFF.

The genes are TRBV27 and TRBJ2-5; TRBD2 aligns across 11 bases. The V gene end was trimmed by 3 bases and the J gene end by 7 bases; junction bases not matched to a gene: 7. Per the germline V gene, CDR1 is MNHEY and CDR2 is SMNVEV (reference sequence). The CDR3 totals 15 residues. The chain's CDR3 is CASSLASGGKGTQYF. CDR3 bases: TGTGCCAGCAGTTTGGCTAGCGGGGGGAAGGGGACCCAGTACTTC.

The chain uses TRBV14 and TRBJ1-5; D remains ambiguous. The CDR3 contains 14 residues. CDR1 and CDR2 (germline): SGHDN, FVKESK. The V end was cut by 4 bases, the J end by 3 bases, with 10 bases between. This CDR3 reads CASSPLIVNQPQHF. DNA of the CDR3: TGTGCCAGCAGCCCGCTTATAGTCAATCAGCCCCAGCATTTT.

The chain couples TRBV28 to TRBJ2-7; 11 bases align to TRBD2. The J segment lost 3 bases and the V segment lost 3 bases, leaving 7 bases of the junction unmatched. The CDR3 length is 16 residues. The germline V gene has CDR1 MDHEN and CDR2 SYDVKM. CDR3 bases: TGTGCCAGCAGTTTCATTTTAGCGGGGGGGCTCTACGAGCAGTACTTC. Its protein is CASSFILAGGLYEQYF. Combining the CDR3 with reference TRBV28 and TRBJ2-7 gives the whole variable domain DVKVTQSSRYLVKRTGEKVFLECVQDMDHENMFWYRQDPGLGLRLIYFSYDVKMKEKGDIPEGYSVSREKKERFSLILESASTNQTSMYLCASSFILAGGLYEQYFGPGTRLTVT.

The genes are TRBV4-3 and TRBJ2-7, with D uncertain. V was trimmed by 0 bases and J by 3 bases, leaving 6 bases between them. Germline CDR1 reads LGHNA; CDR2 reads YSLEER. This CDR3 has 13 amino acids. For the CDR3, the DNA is TGCGCCAGCAGCCAAGATTTATACTACGAGCAGTACTTC. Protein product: CASSQDLYYEQYF.

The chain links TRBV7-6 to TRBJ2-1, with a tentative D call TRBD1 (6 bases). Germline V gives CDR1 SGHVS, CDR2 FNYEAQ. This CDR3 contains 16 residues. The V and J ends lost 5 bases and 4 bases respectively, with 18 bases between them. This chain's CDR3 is CASSPGSRDTYNEQFF. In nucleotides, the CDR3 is TGTGCCAGCAGCCCGGGCTCCCGGGACACTTACAATGAGCAGTTCTTC.